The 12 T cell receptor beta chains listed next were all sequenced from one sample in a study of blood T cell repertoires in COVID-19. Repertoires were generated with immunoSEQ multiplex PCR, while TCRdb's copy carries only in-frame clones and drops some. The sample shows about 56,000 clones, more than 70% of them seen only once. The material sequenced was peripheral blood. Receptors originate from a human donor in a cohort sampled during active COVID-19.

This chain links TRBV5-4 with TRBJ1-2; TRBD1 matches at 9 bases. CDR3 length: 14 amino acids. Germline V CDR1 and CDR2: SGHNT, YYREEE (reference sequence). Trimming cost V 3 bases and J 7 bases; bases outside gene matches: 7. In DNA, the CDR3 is TGTGCCAGCAGCTGGGACAGGGCCCAAGGTGGCTACACCTTC. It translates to CASSWDRAQGGYTF.

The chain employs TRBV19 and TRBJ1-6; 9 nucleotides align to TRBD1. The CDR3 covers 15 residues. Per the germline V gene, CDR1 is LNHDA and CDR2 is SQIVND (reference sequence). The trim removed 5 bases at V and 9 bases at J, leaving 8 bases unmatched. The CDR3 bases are TGTGCCAGTAGTCGGGGGGACAGGGTCGCTTCACCCCTCCACTTT. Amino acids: CASSRGDRVASPLHF.

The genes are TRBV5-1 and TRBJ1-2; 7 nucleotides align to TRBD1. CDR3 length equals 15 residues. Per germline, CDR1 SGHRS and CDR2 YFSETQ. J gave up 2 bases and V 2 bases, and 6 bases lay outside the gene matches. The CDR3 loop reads CASSFRRDSNYGYTF. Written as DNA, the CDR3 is TGCGCCAGCAGCTTTCGGCGGGACAGCAACTATGGCTACACCTTC.

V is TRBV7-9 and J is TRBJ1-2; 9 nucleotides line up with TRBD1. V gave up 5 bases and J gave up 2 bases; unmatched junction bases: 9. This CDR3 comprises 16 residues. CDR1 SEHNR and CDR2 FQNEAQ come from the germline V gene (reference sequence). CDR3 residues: CASSPRTGEDNYGYTF. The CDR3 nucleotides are TGTGCCAGCAGCCCGAGGACAGGGGAGGACAACTATGGCTACACCTTC. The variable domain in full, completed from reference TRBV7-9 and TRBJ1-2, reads DTGVSQNPRHKITKRGQNVTFRCDPISEHNRLYWYRQTLGQGPEFLTYFQNEAQLEKSRLLSDRFSAERPKGSFSTLEIQRTEQGDSAMYLCASSPRTGEDNYGYTFGSGTRLTVV.

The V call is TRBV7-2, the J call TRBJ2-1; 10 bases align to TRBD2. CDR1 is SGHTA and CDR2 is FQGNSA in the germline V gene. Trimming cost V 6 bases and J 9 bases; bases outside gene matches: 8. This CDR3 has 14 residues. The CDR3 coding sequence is TGTGCCAGCAGAGATAGCGGGGGGTACGGTGAGCAGTTCTTC. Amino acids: CASRDSGGYGEQFF.

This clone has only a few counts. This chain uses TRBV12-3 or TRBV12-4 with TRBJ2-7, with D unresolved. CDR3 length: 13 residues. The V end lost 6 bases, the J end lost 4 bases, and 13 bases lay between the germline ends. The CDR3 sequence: CASSRVAAYEQYF. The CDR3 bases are TGTGCCAGCAGCCGTGTGGCGGCTTACGAGCAGTACTTC.

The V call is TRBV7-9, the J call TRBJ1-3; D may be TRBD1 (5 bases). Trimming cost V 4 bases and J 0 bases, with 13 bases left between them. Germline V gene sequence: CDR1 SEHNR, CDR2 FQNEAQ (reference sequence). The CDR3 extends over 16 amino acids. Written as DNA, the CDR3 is TGTGCCAGCAGCTACAGCAGGGAAGCCTCTGGAAACACCATATATTTT. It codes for CASSYSREASGNTIYF.

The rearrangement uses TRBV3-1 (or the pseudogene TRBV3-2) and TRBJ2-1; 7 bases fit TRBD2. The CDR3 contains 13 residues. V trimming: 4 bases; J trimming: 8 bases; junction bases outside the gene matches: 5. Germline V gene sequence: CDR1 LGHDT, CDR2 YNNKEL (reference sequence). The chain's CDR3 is CASSRGGGHEQFF. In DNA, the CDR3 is TGTGCCAGCAGCCGGGGCGGGGGTCATGAGCAGTTCTTC.

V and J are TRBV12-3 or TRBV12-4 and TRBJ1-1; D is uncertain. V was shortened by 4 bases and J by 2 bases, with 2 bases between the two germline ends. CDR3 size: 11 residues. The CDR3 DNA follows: TGTGCCAGCAGTTCTAACACTGAAGCTTTCTTT. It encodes CASSSNTEAFF.

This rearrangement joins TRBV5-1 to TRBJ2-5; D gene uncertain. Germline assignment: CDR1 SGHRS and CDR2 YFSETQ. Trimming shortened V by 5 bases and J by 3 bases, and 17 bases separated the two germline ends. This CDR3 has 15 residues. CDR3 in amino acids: CASSLATKREETQYF. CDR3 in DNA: TGCGCCAGCAGTCTGGCAACCAAGCGAGAAGAGACCCAGTACTTC.

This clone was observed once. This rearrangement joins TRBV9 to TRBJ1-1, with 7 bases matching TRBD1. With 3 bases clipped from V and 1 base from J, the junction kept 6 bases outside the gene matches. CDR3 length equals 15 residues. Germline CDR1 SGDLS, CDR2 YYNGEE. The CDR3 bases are TGTGCCAGCAGCGCCTCAGGGGGATGGAACACTGAAGCTTTCTTT. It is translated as CASSASGGWNTEAFF.

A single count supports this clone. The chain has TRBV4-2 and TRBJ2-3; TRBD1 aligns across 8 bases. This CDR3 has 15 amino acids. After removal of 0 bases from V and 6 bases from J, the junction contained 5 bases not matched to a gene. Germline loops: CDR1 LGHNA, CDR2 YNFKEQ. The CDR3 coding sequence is TGTGCCAGCAGCCAAGAAGGACAGGGCGACGATACGCAGTATTTT. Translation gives CASSQEGQGDDTQYF.